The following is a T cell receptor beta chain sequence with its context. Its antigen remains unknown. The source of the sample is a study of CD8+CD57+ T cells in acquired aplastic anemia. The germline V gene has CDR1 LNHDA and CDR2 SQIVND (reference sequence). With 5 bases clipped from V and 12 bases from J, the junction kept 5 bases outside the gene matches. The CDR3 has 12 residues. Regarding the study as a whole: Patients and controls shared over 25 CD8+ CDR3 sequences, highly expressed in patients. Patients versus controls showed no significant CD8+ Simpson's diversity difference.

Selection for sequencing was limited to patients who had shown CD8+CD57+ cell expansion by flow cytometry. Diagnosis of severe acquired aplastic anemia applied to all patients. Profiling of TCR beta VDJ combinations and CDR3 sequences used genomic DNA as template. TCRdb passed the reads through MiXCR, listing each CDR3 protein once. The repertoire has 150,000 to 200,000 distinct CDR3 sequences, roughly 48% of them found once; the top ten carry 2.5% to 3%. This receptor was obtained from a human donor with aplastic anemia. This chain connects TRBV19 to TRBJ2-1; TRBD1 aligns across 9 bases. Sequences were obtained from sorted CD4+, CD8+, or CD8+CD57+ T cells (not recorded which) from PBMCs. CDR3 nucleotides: TGTGCCAGTAGTGGACAGGGGCCTACGCAGTTCTTC. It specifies CASSGQGPTQFF.